This section outlines one T cell receptor beta chain sequence together with its context. From the germline J gene comes the end of the CDR3, since the read stops 3 residues before it. Clones were sequenced by immunoSEQ multiplex PCR, and TCRdb holds only the in-frame ones, with some missing. The sample includes around 46,000 clones. The junction had 9 bases not matched to a gene; V was cut back by 6 bases and J by 10 bases. Looked up from germline, CDR1 is SEHNR and CDR2 is FQNEAQ (reference sequence). The CDR3 has 14 residues. These data are taken from a study of T cells in women clearing cervical HPV infection.

This sequence was found in a woman aged 18 to 69 with a cervical HPV16 infection that either progressed to CIN3+ or cleared (not recorded which). Sequencing input: blood buffy coat. The rearrangement links TRBV7-9 to TRBJ1-6; the match to TRBD1 covers 7 bases. The CDR3 is CASSPGGLGSPLHF. The part of the CDR3 DNA that was read is TGTGCCAGCAGTCCAGGGGGTTTAGGGTCACCC.